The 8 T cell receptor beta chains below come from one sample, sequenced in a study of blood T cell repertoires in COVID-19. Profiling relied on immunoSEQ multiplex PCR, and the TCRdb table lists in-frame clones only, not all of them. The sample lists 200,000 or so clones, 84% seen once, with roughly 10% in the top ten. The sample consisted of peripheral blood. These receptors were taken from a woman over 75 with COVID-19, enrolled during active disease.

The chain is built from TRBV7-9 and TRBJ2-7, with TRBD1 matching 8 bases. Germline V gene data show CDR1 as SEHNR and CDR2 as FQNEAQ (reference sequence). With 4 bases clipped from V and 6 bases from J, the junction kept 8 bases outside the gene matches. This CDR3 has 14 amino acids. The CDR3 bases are TGTGCCAGCAGCTCTGAGACAGGGGTGGGCGAGCAGTACTTC. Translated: CASSSETGVGEQYF.

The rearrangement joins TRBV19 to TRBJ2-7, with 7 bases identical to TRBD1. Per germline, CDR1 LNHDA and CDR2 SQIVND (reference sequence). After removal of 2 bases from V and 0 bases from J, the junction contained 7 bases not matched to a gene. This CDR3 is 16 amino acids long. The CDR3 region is CASSISGQRNSYEQYF. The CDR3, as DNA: TGTGCCAGTAGTATATCGGGACAGAGAAACTCCTACGAGCAGTACTTC.

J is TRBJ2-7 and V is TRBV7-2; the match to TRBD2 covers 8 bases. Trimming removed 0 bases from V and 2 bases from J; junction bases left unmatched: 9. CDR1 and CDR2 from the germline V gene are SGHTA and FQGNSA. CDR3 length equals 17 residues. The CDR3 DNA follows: TGTGCCAGCAGCTTAGCCCCCGGGACTAGGGGTGCCTACGAGCAGTACTTC. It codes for CASSLAPGTRGAYEQYF.

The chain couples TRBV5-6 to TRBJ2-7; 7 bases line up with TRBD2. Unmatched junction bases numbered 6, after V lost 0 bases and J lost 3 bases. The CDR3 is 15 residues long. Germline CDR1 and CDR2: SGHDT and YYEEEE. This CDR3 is CASSLDSGGVYEQYF. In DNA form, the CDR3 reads TGTGCCAGCAGCTTGGACTCGGGGGGAGTCTACGAGCAGTACTTC.

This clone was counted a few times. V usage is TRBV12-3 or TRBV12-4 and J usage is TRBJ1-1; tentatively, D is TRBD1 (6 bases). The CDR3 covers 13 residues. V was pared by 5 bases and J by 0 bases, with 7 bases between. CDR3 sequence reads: CASSRDMNTEAFF. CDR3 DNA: TGTGCCAGCAGTCGGGACATGAACACTGAAGCTTTCTTT.

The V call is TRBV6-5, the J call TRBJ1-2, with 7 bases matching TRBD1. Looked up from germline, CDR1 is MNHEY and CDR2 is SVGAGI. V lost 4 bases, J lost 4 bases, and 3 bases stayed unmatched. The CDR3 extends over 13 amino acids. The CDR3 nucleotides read TGTGCCAGCAGTTCTGGGACAGTCTATGGCTACACCTTC. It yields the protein CASSSGTVYGYTF.

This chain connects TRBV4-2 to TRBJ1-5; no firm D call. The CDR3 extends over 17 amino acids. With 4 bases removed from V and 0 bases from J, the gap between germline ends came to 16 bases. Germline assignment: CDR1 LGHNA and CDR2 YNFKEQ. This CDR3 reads CASSPSSVDSSNQPQHF. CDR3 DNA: TGTGCCAGCAGCCCTAGTAGTGTAGACTCTAGCAATCAGCCCCAGCATTTT.

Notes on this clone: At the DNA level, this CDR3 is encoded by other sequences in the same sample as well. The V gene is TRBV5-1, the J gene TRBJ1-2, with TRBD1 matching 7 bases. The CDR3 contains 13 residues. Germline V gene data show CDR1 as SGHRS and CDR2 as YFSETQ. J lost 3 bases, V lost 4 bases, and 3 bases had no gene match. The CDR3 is CASSATGDYGYTF. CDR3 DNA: TGCGCCAGCAGCGCCACAGGGGACTATGGCTACACCTTC.